The next 29 T cell receptor beta chains were all read from a single sample in a study of shared clonotypes between healthy human individuals. Sequencing used immunoSEQ multiplex PCR; TCRdb keeps in-frame clones, though not all of them. Of a few million clones in the sample, about 92% were seen once. Source material: naive CD4+ T cells sorted from blood. Subset meaning: CD45RA+ positively selected. These receptors came from a young man in good health.

The V gene is TRBV18, the J gene TRBJ1-2, with TRBD1 matching 10 bases. V trimming: 8 bases; J trimming: 3 bases; junction bases outside the gene matches: 9. The CDR3 is 15 amino acids. The V gene's germline CDR1 is KGHSH and CDR2 LQKENI. The CDR3 loop reads CASRQTGQGHYGYTF. CDR3 sequence (DNA): TGTGCCAGCCGTCAAACGGGACAGGGGCACTATGGCTACACCTTC. The variable domain in full, with the rest retrieved from reference TRBV18 and TRBJ1-2, is NAGVMQNPRHLVRRRGQEARLRCSPMKGHSHVYWYRQLPEEGLKFMVYLQKENIIDESGMPKERFSAEFPKEGPSILRIQQVVRGDSAAYFCASRQTGQGHYGYTFGSGTRLTVV.

The V call is TRBV7-3, the J call TRBJ1-1; D is undetermined. Germline CDR1 is SGHTA and CDR2 is FQGTGA. V dropped 5 bases and J dropped 1 base, with 8 bases sitting between them. This CDR3 is 13 amino acids long. CDR3: CASSPDANTEAFF. DNA for the CDR3: TGTGCCAGCAGCCCTGACGCGAACACTGAAGCTTTCTTT.

For the CDR3, the DNA is TGTGCCAGCAGCGGGACTAGCGGGGGAACGCAGTATTTT. Translating gives CASSGTSGGTQYF. The gene calls are TRBV27 and TRBJ2-3, with 14 bases matching TRBD2. The V gene end was trimmed by 6 bases and the J gene end by 9 bases; junction bases not matched to a gene: 2. This CDR3 comprises 13 residues. Germline CDR1 MNHEY, CDR2 SMNVEV (reference sequence).

The rearrangement joins TRBV4-2 to TRBJ2-5, with 10 bases lining up with TRBD1. The CDR3 consists of 15 residues. Germline-derived CDR1 and CDR2 are LGHNA and YNFKEQ. V trimming: 4 bases; J trimming: 5 bases; junction bases outside the gene matches: 7. The CDR3 DNA reads TGTGCCAGCAGCCGGGAGAGGACAGGGGGGGAGACCCAGTACTTC. Residues: CASSRERTGGETQYF.

On this clone: The sample carries other DNA sequences with the same CDR3. This CDR3 reads CASSRDRGPYEQYF. CDR3 bases: TGCGCCAGCAGCCGGGACAGGGGGCCCTACGAGCAGTACTTC. This chain uses TRBV10-1 with TRBJ2-7; TRBD1 agrees at 12 bases. Germline CDR1 is WNHNN and CDR2 is SYGVQD (reference sequence). The CDR3 is made up of 14 amino acids. The trim removed 6 bases at V and 2 bases at J, leaving 2 bases unmatched.

The chain employs TRBV18 and TRBJ2-7; no clear D gene. Germline V gives CDR1 KGHSH, CDR2 LQKENI. Trimming removed 4 bases from V and 2 bases from J, with 12 bases in between. The CDR3 covers 14 residues. The CDR3 DNA reads as TGTGCCAGCTCACGGCCCGAACGACCCTACGAGCAGTACTTC. This sequence encodes CASSRPERPYEQYF.

V gene TRBV6-4 combines with J gene TRBJ2-7; 14 bases fit TRBD2. V gave up 2 bases and J gave up 2 bases; unmatched junction bases: 8. Germline V CDR1 and CDR2: MRHNA, SNTAGT. This CDR3 has 18 amino acids. CDR3 nucleotides: TGTGCCAGCAGTGACCAGGGGACTAGCGGGGGTTTGACCTACGAGCAGTACTTC. This sequence encodes CASSDQGTSGGLTYEQYF.

With respect to this clone: Given a much more abundant clone one base away, this may be a read error. The chain employs TRBV5-1 and TRBJ2-5, with D possibly being TRBD2 (5 bases). The J call may be incorrect, as the DNA end agrees better with TRBJ2-7. The germline V gene has CDR1 SGHRS and CDR2 YFSETQ. CDR3 length: 12 residues. The CDR3 here is CASSRESYEQYF. The CDR3 bases are TGCGCCAGCAGCCGGGAAAGCTACGAGCAGTACTTC.

The chain recombines TRBV5-6 with TRBJ2-7; D is undetermined. This CDR3 contains 11 residues. The germline V and J ends were trimmed by 1 base and 5 bases, with 4 bases remaining between them. The germline CDR1 and CDR2 sequences are SGHDT and YYEEEE. The CDR3, as DNA: TGTGCCAGCAGCTTGCGCCACGAGCAGTACTTC. Translating it yields CASSLRHEQYF.

The chain couples TRBV19 to TRBJ1-5; D gene ambiguous. This CDR3 spans 12 amino acids. V lost 9 bases and J lost 0, with 6 bases in between. In germline, CDR1 is LNHDA, CDR2 SQIVND (reference sequence). CDR3 sequence (DNA): TGTGCCAGCTGTTTTAGCAATCAGCCCCAGCATTTT. Translation: CASCFSNQPQHF.

This clone has more than one count but fewer than ten. The J gene is TRBJ1-6, the V gene TRBV6-6; 10 bases are a match to TRBD1. In germline, CDR1 is MNHNY, CDR2 SVGAGI (reference sequence). Trimming cost V 6 bases and J 9 bases; bases outside gene matches: 8. This CDR3 is built from 15 residues. The CDR3 loop reads CASSRPGQGSSPLHF. CDR3 coding DNA: TGTGCCAGCAGCCGACCGGGACAGGGGAGTTCACCCCTCCACTTT.

A single count supports this clone. The same CDR3 also results from other DNA sequences found in this sample. The chain combines TRBV6-1 with TRBJ1-5; D gene uncertain. The CDR3 length is 15 residues. Trimming pared 1 base from V and 1 base from J, leaving 8 bases between. Germline V gene lookup returns CDR1 MNHNS and CDR2 SASEGT. CDR3 in amino acids: CASSEVGLSNQPQHF. CDR3 DNA: TGTGCCAGCAGTGAAGTGGGGTTGAGCAATCAGCCCCAGCATTTT.

This chain joins TRBV2 and TRBJ2-5; D is possibly TRBD1 (5 bases). Trimming cost V 1 base and J 5 bases, with 14 bases left between them. This CDR3 contains 15 residues. The germline V gene has CDR1 SNHLY and CDR2 FYNNEI. For the CDR3, the DNA is TGTGCCAGCAGTGAAGGGGTTCGTGGGGCTGAGACCCAGTACTTC. It codes for CASSEGVRGAETQYF.

V usage is TRBV29-1 and J usage is TRBJ1-3; TRBD1 might be the D (5 bases). In germline, CDR1 is SQVTM, CDR2 ANQGSEA. With 6 bases removed from V and 1 base from J, the gap between germline ends came to 13 bases. The CDR3 extends over 14 amino acids. The CDR3 nucleotides are TGCAGCGTCGCCCGGGGCGGTTCTGGAAACACCATATATTTT. Its protein is CSVARGGSGNTIYF.

This chain joins TRBV18 and TRBJ2-7; D is unresolved. V shed 0 bases and J shed 4 bases, with 13 bases lying between them. This CDR3 region has 15 residues. The germline gives CDR1 KGHSH, CDR2 LQKENI. CDR3 protein: CASSPPSPVLYEQYF. The CDR3 region has the DNA TGTGCCAGCTCACCACCTTCGCCAGTTCTGTACGAGCAGTACTTC.

This clone was detected only once. This CDR3 reads CASRPNPRTGDGNQPQHF. The CDR3 bases are TGCGCCAGCAGACCGAACCCCAGGACAGGGGATGGCAATCAGCCCCAGCATTTT. The chain uses TRBV5-1 and TRBJ1-5, with TRBD1 matching over 9 bases. CDR1 and CDR2 (germline): SGHRS, YFSETQ. V was pared by 5 bases and J by 2 bases, with 14 bases of the junction left unmatched. The CDR3 is 18 amino acids.

The chain employs TRBV10-1 and TRBJ1-3; D unclear. The V and J ends lost 3 bases and 5 bases respectively, with 2 bases between them. CDR3 length: 11 residues. The germline V gene encodes CDR1 WNHNN and CDR2 SYGVQD (reference sequence). The CDR3 DNA follows: TGCGCCAGCAGTGATAGAAACACCATATATTTT. This sequence encodes CASSDRNTIYF.

The V gene is TRBV19, the J gene TRBJ1-5; D possibly corresponds to TRBD1 (5 bases). V was shortened by 5 bases and J by 9 bases, with 11 bases between the two germline ends. Germline V gene sequence: CDR1 LNHDA, CDR2 SQIVND (reference sequence). The CDR3 consists of 12 residues. The CDR3 DNA reads TGTGCCAGTAGTCTTCCCCAGGGGCCCCAGCATTTT. Protein: CASSLPQGPQHF.

As regards this clone: In the same sample, other DNA sequences code for this CDR3. This rearrangement joins TRBV9 to TRBJ2-5; possibly TRBD2 for D (6 bases). Germline CDR1 SGDLS, CDR2 YYNGEE. V was clipped by 4 bases and J by 0 bases, with 10 bases between them. The CDR3 is 14 amino acids. CDR3 in DNA: TGTGCCAGCAGCCCCCGGGGGTACCAAGAGACCCAGTACTTC. Protein sequence: CASSPRGYQETQYF.

V is TRBV7-2 and J is TRBJ1-3, with 8 bases matching TRBD1. Germline V gene sequence: CDR1 SGHTA, CDR2 FQGNSA. The CDR3 sequence is 16 residues long. The junction had 9 bases not matched to a gene; V was cut back by 5 bases and J by 3 bases. As DNA, the CDR3 is TGTGCCAGCAGCACGACAGGGGAAGTGCGTGGAAACACCATATATTTT. Protein sequence: CASSTTGEVRGNTIYF.

V and J are TRBV29-1 and TRBJ1-4; D is uncertain. Germline V lookup: CDR1 SQVTM, CDR2 ANQGSEA. The CDR3 is 12 amino acids. Trimming took off 4 bases at V and 5 bases at J, with 8 bases between the two ends. Written as DNA, the CDR3 is TGCAGCGTTGGAGACTGGAATGAAAAACTGTTTTTT. This gives the protein CSVGDWNEKLFF. Using reference TRBV29-1 and TRBJ1-4 for the parts outside the CDR3, the full variable domain is SAVISQKPSRDICQRGTSLTIQCQVDSQVTMMFWYRQQPGQSLTLIATANQGSEATYESGFVIDKFPISRPNLTFSTLTVSNMSPEDSSIYLCSVGDWNEKLFFGSGTQLSVL.

The chain joins TRBV2 to TRBJ2-1, with 11 bases identical to TRBD2. The V and J ends lost 6 bases and 7 bases, in that order; junction bases with no gene match: 8. The germline V gene encodes CDR1 SNHLY and CDR2 FYNNEI. This CDR3 has 15 residues. This CDR3 reads CASRESSGGKNEQFF. The CDR3 bases are TGTGCCAGCAGGGAATCTAGCGGGGGGAAGAATGAGCAGTTCTTC. Using reference TRBV2 and TRBJ2-1 for the parts outside the CDR3, the full variable domain is EPEVTQTPSHQVTQMGQEVILRCVPISNHLYFYWYRQILGQKVEFLVSFYNNEISEKSEIFDDQFSVERPDGSNFTLKIRSTKLEDSAMYFCASRESSGGKNEQFFGPGTRLTVL.

The chain employs TRBV5-1 and TRBJ2-2; 10 bases line up with TRBD1. This CDR3 has 15 residues. After removal of 5 bases from V and 4 bases from J, the junction contained 5 bases not matched to a gene. Germline CDR1 reads SGHRS; CDR2 reads YFSETQ. CDR3 amino acids: CASSPTGGITGELFF. The CDR3, as DNA: TGCGCCAGCAGTCCGACAGGGGGCATCACCGGGGAGCTGTTTTTT.

The V call is TRBV18, the J call TRBJ2-3, with D perhaps matching TRBD1 (6 bases). V was cut by 0 bases and J by 4 bases, with 11 bases left in between. The CDR3 has 15 residues. Germline lookup yields CDR1 KGHSH and CDR2 LQKENI. This chain's CDR3 is CASSPPGGGSDTQYF. The CDR3 DNA is TGTGCCAGCTCACCACCTGGGGGCGGGTCAGATACGCAGTATTTT.

The rearrangement uses TRBV19 and TRBJ2-4; D gene ambiguous. The germline CDR1 and CDR2 sequences are LNHDA and SQIVND (reference sequence). Between the trimmed V and J ends, which lost 3 bases and 2 bases, there was a span of 11 bases. The CDR3 has 15 amino acids. The CDR3 sequence: CASSMGLTTKNIQYF. The CDR3 DNA follows: TGTGCCAGTAGTATGGGTCTAACCACCAAAAACATTCAGTACTTC.

This clone was detected only a few times. The CDR3 nucleotides read TGTGCCAGTAACTCTCCGGCACAGCCCAATCAGCCCCAGCATTTT. This translates into CASNSPAQPNQPQHF. This chain links TRBV19 with TRBJ1-5, with D unclear. The CDR3 totals 15 residues. The germline V gene encodes CDR1 LNHDA and CDR2 SQIVND (reference sequence). The germline V and J ends were trimmed by 7 bases and 3 bases, with 16 bases remaining between them.

This clone was seen more than once but under ten times. V usage is TRBV6-1 and J usage is TRBJ1-1; D is unclear. CDR3 length: 11 residues. CDR1 is MNHNS and CDR2 is SASEGT in the germline V gene. V was clipped by 8 bases and J by 4 bases, with 8 bases between them. As DNA, the CDR3 is TGTGCCAGCCTCGGGTCCACTGAAGCTTTCTTT. This codes for CASLGSTEAFF.

This clone was counted between two and nine times. The chain recombines TRBV18 with TRBJ2-7; the D gene is possibly TRBD1 (6 bases). The ends were cut back, 6 bases at V and 0 bases at J, with 15 bases in the middle. Germline CDR1 is KGHSH and CDR2 is LQKENI. CDR3 length: 15 amino acids. CDR3 amino acids: CASSPIGQSSYEQYF. The DNA of the CDR3 is TGTGCCAGCTCGCCGATCGGACAGAGCTCCTACGAGCAGTACTTC. The whole variable domain, remainder taken from reference TRBV18 and TRBJ2-7, is NAGVMQNPRHLVRRRGQEARLRCSPMKGHSHVYWYRQLPEEGLKFMVYLQKENIIDESGMPKERFSAEFPKEGPSILRIQQVVRGDSAAYFCASSPIGQSSYEQYFGPGTRLTVT.

This clone was seen once. This chain connects TRBV30 to TRBJ2-2, with TRBD2 matching 10 bases. The CDR3 runs to 14 residues. Germline V gives CDR1 GTSNPN, CDR2 SVGIG (reference sequence). Trimming at V came to 5 bases and at J to 4 bases, leaving 4 bases not matched to a gene. This chain's CDR3 is CAWWASGSTGELFF. In nucleotides, the CDR3 is TGTGCCTGGTGGGCTAGCGGGAGCACCGGGGAGCTGTTTTTT.